A selection of T cell receptor beta chains follows, all from one sample in a study of T cell responses to AZD1222 COVID-19 vaccine. TCRdb keeps only in-frame clones here, not all; method: immunoSEQ multiplex PCR. This sample has approximately 130,000 clones, with over 85% found just once. The sequenced sample was peripheral blood, obtained 28 days after the second AZD1222 dose. These receptors were collected from an adult who received the AZD1222 COVID-19 vaccine. Each CDR3 is given with its conserved first and last residue.

>TRBV18|TRBJ1-2
CASSHSPGTSNSNYGYTF
>TRBV2|TRBJ1-1
CASRGDWNTEAFF
>TRBV27|TRBJ1-2
CASSHEGGYGYTF
>TRBV20-1|TRBJ2-3
CSASRASGPSPSTDTQYF
>TRBV30|TRBJ1-6
CAWSKELVRSPLHF
>TRBV29-1|TRBJ2-7
CSVLTSGRGYEQYF
>TRBV18|TRBJ1-1
CASSPRQESNTEAFF
>TRBV9|TRBJ1-5
CASSVGWGNQPQHF
>TRBV7-9|TRBJ1-1
CASSQGQLVEAFF
>TRBV23-1|TRBJ1-1
CASRCTGGHLFAFF
>TRBV6-2/TRBV6-3|TRBJ1-5
CASSYSEPQPQHF
>TRBV4-1|TRBJ2-6
CASSQDAPGAGGANVLTF
>TRBV30|TRBJ2-7
CAWTPRGGTETYEQYF
>TRBV2|TRBJ1-6
CASGGERSPLHF
>TRBV14|TRBJ1-1
CASSPRSSLF